This TCR beta chain was recovered during a study of a mutant IDH1 vaccine in newly diagnosed glioma (dated by TCRdb to about 2021). At the level of the whole study: The approximately 32 treated patients were 62.5% male and around 40% female, with a mean age of about 38 years. Peripheral blood was drawn at six visits: V03 (baseline), V05, V07, V10, V12 and V13. Longitudinal TCRB deep sequencing was done for 25 to 30 treated patients, wherever samples were available for exploratory analyses. Prior to enrollment, standard therapy consisting of radiotherapy alone, temozolomide alone, or radiochemotherapy with temozolomide had been administered to patients, with the combination being received by most patients. Broad study findings and their caveats: Immune responses induced by the vaccine were seen in about 93% of patients across multiple MHC alleles. Availability determined which PBMC samples were chosen for TCRB deep sequencing. Pseudoprogression seemed to be unrelated to changes in the top peripheral T cell clonotypes found by TCRB sequencing. The authors noted that analyses of patient blood samples could not be reproduced because of sample limitations.

Sample time point, as interpreted from the label and publication: baseline, week 1 (first vaccination visit). In light of the paper, this sample's treatment or condition label describes: pre-vaccination baseline after standard-of-care therapy. Donors had newly diagnosed WHO grade 3 or 4 IDH1-mutant astrocytomas with loss of nuclear ATRX. The samples were drawn from NOA16, a multicentre, single-arm, open-label phase I trial in Germany that tested a mutant IDH1 peptide vaccine in humans for the first time. For immunogenicity testing, the blood drawn at visit V03 was used as the baseline sample. Genomic DNA for TCRB sequencing was extracted from EDTA blood using the DNeasy Blood and Tissue Kit. Regarding this clone: The target of this receptor is not known. Per-base quality was not reported, and no clone a single base away is much larger than it.

Library creation used the immunoSEQ multiplex PCR assay. The hsTCRB Kit was used according to the manufacturer's protocol to amplify rearranged TCR beta chain sequences. Sequencing of TCRB libraries was carried out on an Illumina MiSeq. Per the authors' processing: The proprietary platform of the kit vendor was used for demultiplexing, trimming and gene mapping. Drawn from immuneACCESS, this table holds only the in-frame rearrangements with V and J called that TCRdb kept. Clones are partly lost; checked studies trace under half to an unresolved V gene and leave the rest unexplained. Clonal size and the V and J genes are those of that table, whereas D and trimming came from the DNA. For this sample the table gives some 38,000 clones, of which roughly 92% were detected only once. 15% to 20% of the sample goes to the ten largest clones. The receptor comes from a man aged 18 to 30 with glioma. The specimen was PBMCs, collected from a glioma patient treated with radiotherapy, temozolomide or both.

The CDR3 corresponds to CASGRGGRDGYTF. The nucleotide sequence is given as TGTGCCAGCGGTCGAGGGGGGAGAGACGGCTACACCTTC. The chain is encoded by TRBV28 joined to TRBJ1-2, and TRBD1 may be the D gene, going by 6 matching bases. The CDR3, cysteine through phenylalanine, is 13 amino acids long. The read is trimmed to its CDR3 DNA, 39 bases read in frame from base 1. CDR1 and CDR2 were assigned from the germline V gene as MDHEN and SYDVKM. A distance of 18 bases separates the germline ends of V and J, which lose 8 bases and 8 bases respectively.